This T cell receptor (beta chain) appears in the sequencing data of a study of brain T cells in children with intractable seizures. Overall study findings and caveats: Patients' HCMV serostatus was unknown; virus specificity rests on CDR3 similarity alone.

Stated time point: blood from clinic visit 5 months post-surgery; TSC patient then seizure free. Sequencing was limited to surgery cases with top T cell transcript signatures in brain tissue. Before surgery, patients took at least one anti-epileptic drug. The sample holds a few counts of this clone. What it recognizes is unknown. The repertoire was sequenced with immunoSEQ multiplex PCR; TCRdb's copy has only in-frame clones and lacks some. The table lists about 320,000 clones, approximately 93% of them singletons. The sequence derives from a boy under three years old with tuberous sclerosis and intractable seizures. The input for sequencing was peripheral blood, taken approximately 5 months after surgery.

CDR3 sequence reads: CASSQDRGNYGYTF. CDR3 in DNA: TGCGCCAGCAGCCAAGATCGGGGAAACTATGGCTACACCTTC. The rearrangement joins TRBV4-1 to TRBJ1-2; D is uncertain. This CDR3 contains 14 residues. From germline, CDR1 is MGHRA and CDR2 YSYEKL. Trimming stripped 0 bases from V and 2 bases from J, with 7 bases between.